This TCR beta chain was recorded in a study of graft-versus-host responses after intestinal transplantation. This table comes from immunoSEQ multiplex PCR, and its TCRdb copy is limited to in-frame clones, with some not included. There are 6,500 to 10,000 clones in the sample; approximately 74% occur only once, and around 30% lies in the top ten. The V gene's germline CDR1 is MGHRA and CDR2 YSYEKL. Germline trimming cut 1 base from V and 6 bases from J; bases unmatched to any gene: 9. The CDR3 is 17 residues long. To release intraepithelial and lamina propria lymphocytes, the graft tissue was processed.

This sequence originates from a human patient who received an intestinal transplant, so some T cells may come from the graft donor. The V and J genes are TRBV4-1 and TRBJ2-1; 10 bases line up with TRBD1. Source: ileum tissue, taken roughly 490 days after intestinal transplant. The CDR3 reads CASSQVISGTGANEQFF. The CDR3, as DNA: TGCGCCAGCAGCCAAGTGATTTCCGGGACAGGGGCCAATGAGCAGTTCTTC.